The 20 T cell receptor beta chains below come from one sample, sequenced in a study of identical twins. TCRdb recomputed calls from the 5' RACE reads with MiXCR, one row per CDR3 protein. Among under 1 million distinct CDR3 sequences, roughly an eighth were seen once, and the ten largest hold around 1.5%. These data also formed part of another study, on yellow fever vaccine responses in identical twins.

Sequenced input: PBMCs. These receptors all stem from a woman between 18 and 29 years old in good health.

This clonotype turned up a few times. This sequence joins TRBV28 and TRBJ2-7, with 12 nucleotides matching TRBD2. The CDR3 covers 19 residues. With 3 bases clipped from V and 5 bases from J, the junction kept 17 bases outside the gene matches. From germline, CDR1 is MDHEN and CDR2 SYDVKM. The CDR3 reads CASSFPLSTSGRSNHEQYF. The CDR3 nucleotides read TGTGCCAGCAGTTTCCCCCTTTCGACTAGCGGGAGATCTAACCACGAGCAGTACTTC.

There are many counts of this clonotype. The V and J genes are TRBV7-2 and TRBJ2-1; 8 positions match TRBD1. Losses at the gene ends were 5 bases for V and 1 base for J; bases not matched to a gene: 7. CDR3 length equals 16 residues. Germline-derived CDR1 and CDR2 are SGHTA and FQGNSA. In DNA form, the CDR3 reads TGTGCCAGCAGCCTTAACAGGGGGTTGTCCTACAATGAGCAGTTCTTC. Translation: CASSLNRGLSYNEQFF.

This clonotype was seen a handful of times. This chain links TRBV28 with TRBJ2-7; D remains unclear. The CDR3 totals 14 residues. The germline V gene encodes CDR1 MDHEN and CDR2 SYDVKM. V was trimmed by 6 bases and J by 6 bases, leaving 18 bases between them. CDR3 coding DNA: TGTGCCAGCAGCATAACTCCCACCCCTATCGAGCAGTACGTC. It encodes CASSITPTPIEQYV.

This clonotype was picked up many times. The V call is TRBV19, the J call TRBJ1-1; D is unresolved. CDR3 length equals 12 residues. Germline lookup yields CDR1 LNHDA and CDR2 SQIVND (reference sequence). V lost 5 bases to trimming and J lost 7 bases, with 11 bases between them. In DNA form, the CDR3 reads TGTGCCAGTAGTCTCTCTAGCGGTGAAGCTTTCTTT. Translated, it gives CASSLSSGEAFF.

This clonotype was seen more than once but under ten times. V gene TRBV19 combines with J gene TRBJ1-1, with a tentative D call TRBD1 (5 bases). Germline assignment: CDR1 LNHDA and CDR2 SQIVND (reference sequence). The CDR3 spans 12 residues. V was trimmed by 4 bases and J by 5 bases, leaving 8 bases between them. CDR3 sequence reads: CASSKTETEAFF. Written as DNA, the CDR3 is TGTGCCAGTAGTAAGACAGAAACTGAAGCTTTCTTT.

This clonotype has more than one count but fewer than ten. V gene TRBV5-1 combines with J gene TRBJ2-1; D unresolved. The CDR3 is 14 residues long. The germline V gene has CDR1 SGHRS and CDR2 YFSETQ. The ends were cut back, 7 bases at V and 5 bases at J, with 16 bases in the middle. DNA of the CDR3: TGCGCCAGCCGCCCTGAGCCAGTGAACAATGAGCAGTTCTTC. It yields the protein CASRPEPVNNEQFF.

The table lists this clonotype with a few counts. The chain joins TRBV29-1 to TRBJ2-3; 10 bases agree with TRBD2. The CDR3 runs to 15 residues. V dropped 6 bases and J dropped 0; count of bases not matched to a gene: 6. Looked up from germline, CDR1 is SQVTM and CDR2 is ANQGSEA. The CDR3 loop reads CSVSSGRISTDTQYF. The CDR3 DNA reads TGCAGCGTCTCTAGCGGGAGAATAAGCACAGATACGCAGTATTTT.

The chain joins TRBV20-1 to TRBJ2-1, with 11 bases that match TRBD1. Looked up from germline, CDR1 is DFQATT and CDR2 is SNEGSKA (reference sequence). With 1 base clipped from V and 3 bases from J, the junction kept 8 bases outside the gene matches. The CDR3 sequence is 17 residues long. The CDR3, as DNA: TGCAGTGCTAGAGCCAGAACGGACAGGGGGCTCTACAATGAGCAGTTCTTC. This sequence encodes CSARARTDRGLYNEQFF.

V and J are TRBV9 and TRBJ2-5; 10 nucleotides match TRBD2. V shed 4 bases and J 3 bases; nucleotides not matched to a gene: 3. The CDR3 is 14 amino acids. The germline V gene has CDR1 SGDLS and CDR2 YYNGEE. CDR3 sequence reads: CASSLAGVEETQYF. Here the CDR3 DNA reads TGTGCCAGCAGCCTAGCGGGAGTCGAAGAGACCCAGTACTTC.

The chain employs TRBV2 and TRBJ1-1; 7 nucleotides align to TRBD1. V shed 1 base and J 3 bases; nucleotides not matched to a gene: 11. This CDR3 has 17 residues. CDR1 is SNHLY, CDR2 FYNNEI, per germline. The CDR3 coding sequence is TGTGCCAGCAGTGAAGAGTCCCTGACAGGGACCTACACTGAAGCTTTCTTT. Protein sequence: CASSEESLTGTYTEAFF.

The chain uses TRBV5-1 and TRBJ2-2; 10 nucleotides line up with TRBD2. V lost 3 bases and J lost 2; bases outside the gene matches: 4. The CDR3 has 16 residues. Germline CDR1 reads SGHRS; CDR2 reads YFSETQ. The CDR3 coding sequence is TGCGCCAGCAGCTACCTAGCGGGGGCAAACACCGGGGAGCTGTTTTTT. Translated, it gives CASSYLAGANTGELFF.

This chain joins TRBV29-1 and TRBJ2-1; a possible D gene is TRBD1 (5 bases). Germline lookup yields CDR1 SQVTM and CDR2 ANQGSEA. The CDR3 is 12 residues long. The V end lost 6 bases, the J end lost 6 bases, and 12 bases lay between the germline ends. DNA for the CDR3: TGCAGCGTCCTGCAGGGTTTCAATGAGCAGTTCTTC. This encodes CSVLQGFNEQFF.

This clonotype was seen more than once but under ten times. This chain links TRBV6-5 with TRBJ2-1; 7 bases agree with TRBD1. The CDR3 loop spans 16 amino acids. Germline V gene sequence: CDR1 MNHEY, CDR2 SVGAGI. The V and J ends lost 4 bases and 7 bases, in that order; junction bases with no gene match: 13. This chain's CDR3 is CASSSLDREVGNEQFF. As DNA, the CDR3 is TGTGCCAGCAGTTCACTAGACAGGGAAGTCGGGAATGAGCAGTTCTTC.

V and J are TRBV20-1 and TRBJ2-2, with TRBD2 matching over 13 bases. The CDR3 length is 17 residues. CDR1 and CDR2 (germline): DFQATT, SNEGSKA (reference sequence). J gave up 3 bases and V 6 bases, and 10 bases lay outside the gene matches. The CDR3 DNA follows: TGCAGTGCCCCCAGACTAGCGGGGGGCGGGGACACCGGGGAGCTGTTTTTT. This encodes CSAPRLAGGGDTGELFF.

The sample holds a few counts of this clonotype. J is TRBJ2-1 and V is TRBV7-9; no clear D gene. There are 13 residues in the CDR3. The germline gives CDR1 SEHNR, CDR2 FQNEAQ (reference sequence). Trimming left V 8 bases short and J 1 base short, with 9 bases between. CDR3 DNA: TGTGCCAGCGGCCCCCGGTCCTACAATGAGCAGTTCTTC. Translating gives CASGPRSYNEQFF.

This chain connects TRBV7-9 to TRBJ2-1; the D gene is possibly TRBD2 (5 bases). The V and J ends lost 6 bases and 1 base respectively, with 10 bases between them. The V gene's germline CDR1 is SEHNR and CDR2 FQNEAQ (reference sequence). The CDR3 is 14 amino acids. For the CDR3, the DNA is TGTGCCAGCAGGGTTAGCGCGTCCTACAATGAGCAGTTCTTC. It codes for CASRVSASYNEQFF.

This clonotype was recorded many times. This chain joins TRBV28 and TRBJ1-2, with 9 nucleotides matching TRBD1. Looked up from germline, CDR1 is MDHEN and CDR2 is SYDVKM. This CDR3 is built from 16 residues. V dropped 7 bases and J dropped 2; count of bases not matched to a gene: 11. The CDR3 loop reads CASKTPLDRGNYGYTF. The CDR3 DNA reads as TGTGCCAGCAAAACCCCCCTAGACAGGGGGAACTATGGCTACACCTTC.

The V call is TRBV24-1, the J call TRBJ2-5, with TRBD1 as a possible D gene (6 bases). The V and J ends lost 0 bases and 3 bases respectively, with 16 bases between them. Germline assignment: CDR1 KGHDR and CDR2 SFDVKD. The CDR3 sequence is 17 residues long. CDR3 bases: TGTGCCACCAGTGATTTGACCGGGACAAGACGAGAAGAGACCCAGTACTTC. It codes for CATSDLTGTRREETQYF.

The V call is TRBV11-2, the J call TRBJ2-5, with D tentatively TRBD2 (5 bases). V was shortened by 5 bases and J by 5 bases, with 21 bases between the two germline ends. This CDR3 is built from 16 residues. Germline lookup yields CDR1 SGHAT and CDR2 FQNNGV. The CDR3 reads CASSTRGPAYRETQYF. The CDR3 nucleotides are TGTGCCAGCAGCACTAGAGGTCCAGCCTACCGGGAGACCCAGTACTTC.

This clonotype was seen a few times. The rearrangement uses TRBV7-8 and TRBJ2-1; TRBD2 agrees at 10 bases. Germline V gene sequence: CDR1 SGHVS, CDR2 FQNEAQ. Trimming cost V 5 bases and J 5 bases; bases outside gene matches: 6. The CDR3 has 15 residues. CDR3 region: CASSMRTSGNNEQFF. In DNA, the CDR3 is TGTGCCAGCAGCATGAGGACTAGCGGTAACAATGAGCAGTTCTTC.